This T cell receptor beta chain was identified in a study of T cells in Graves' hyperthyroidism and ophthalmopathy (dated by TCRdb to the late 2010s). Regarding the study in general: Peripheral blood samples were taken at the time of initial diagnosis, prior to any treatment. TCR V-J signatures able to tell the groups apart were searched for in a discovery cohort of approximately 95 patients, of whom under 45 had Graves' ophthalmopathy and about 60 had stable Graves' hyperthyroidism. Prospective prediction of ophthalmopathy was tested in an independent validation cohort consisting of fewer than 20 hyperthyroidism patients and around 17 patients who later progressed to ophthalmopathy. The 85 to 100 discovery patients were randomly split 7:3 into training and test sets. In over five Graves' hyperthyroidism patients, the study also compared T-cell repertoires from thyroid tissue with T-cell repertoires from blood. Once sampling was done, hyperthyroidism patients were given methimazole at a starting dose of 30 mg daily, whereas ophthalmopathy patients were given high-dose intravenous methylprednisolone. The paper reports TCR Vbeta CDR3 sequencing of approximately 140 peripheral blood samples: over 40 ophthalmopathy, approximately 74 hyperthyroidism and around 17 progressor patients. Results and caveats for the whole study, not just this receptor: In cross-validation, a model built on a 13 V-J signature told ophthalmopathy apart from stable hyperthyroidism with 87.88% sensitivity and roughly 82% specificity, and in testing the same model reached 80%/75%. Blood samples also contained most of the expanded thyroid clonotypes (frequency above 0.001), which suggests that blood repertoires may reflect thyroid immune responses. In validation, the model predicted progression to ophthalmopathy a median of roughly 6.2 months before onset, with approximately 70% sensitivity and 72.22% specificity. No statistical method was used to set the sample size in advance, and investigators knew the group allocation.

With respect to this clonotype: Its antigen is currently not known. Qualities for individual bases were not recorded, and no much larger clone is one base off.

The TCR beta CDR3 regions were amplified from the RNA transcripts. For the first round of RT-PCR on the TCR CDR3, the HTBI primer set was used together with the Qiagen OneStep RT-PCR kit. The libraries were constructed in a second round of multiplex PCR and then size-selected and purified. Libraries were sequenced paired-end with 100 bp reads on an Illumina HiSeq2000. Processing in the source paper ran as follows. SOAPnuke was used to process the raw data, throwing out any read that contained adapters or uncalled bases, had a mean Phred below 15, or lacked an exact constant-primer or identifier match. High-quality paired reads were merged with COPE v1.2.5, and unique nucleotide sequences were defined as clonotypes. Clonotypes were aligned to IMGT TRBV, TRBD and TRBJ reference segments using MiTCR v1.1. The analysis included only V-J combinations with a frequency above 0.0001, which together covered 99% to 99.2% of the repertoires. The TCS score was defined as F50 (clonal expansion) divided by E x V (chaos), with BLOSUM62-based TCRdist calculated between CDR3 peptides within each V-J. Welch's t-statistics and random forest reduced 500 to 550 V-J features to 13, which were used in a naive Bayes classifier (R e1071). TCRdb trimmed the raw reads at Q25, called clones with MiXCR and kept productive beta chains. CDR3 protein sequences are deduplicated, and each keeps its most common genes and DNA. These V and J calls are TCRdb output, not the study's own analysis. Present in this sample are about 250,000 distinct CDR3 sequences, around 15% of which were seen just once. The top ten clones comprise 30% to 35% of the sample.

Hyperthyroidism patients were aged 18 to 65 years and newly diagnosed, with disease duration of less than 2 months. Patients with uncontrolled infections, other autoimmune diseases, pregnancy or lactation were excluded. Diagnoses were established on the basis of clinical symptoms, serum thyroxine and TRAb, thyroid ultrasound, and orbital computed tomography. Blood from progressor patients was collected at the time of first diagnosis with hyperthyroidism, before any ophthalmopathy symptoms had appeared. Ficoll-Paque density gradient centrifugation was used to isolate PBMCs from about 10 ml of fresh peripheral blood. Progressor patients were initially diagnosed with Graves' hyperthyroidism and developed ophthalmopathy during follow-up. Total RNA was extracted using Trizol reagent, and RNA quality was assessed on an Agilent 2100 Bioanalyzer. Relative to germline, V is 0 bases shorter and J is 1 base shorter, with 17 bases between their ends. From its cysteine to its phenylalanine, the CDR3 spans 17 amino acids. CDR3 DNA only is kept here, 51 bases in frame from base 1. CDR1 DFQATT and CDR2 SNEGSKA are derived from the germline V gene (reference sequence).

This clonotype originated in a woman aged 45-60 years with Graves' hyperthyroidism that later progressed to Graves' ophthalmopathy. The chain couples TRBV20-1 to TRBJ2-3; TRBD2 could be the D gene, as 9 bases match. Sequencing was carried out using blood. In nucleotides, the sequence is TGCAGTGCTAGAGATCACCTAGCGGGACAGGGCACAGATACGCAGTATTTT. The encoded protein is CSARDHLAGQGTDTQYF.